This TCR beta chain emerged from a study of cytomegalovirus exposure and HLA in healthy donors. Overall study findings and caveats: Cytomegalovirus association was listed for 164 TCR beta chains.

Method: immunoSEQ multiplex PCR; TCRdb's copy keeps in-frame clones and lacks some. The data hold about 200,000 clones, with 80% to 90% observed a single time. Trimming left V 6 bases short and J 1 base short, with 11 bases between. Germline assignment: CDR1 MNHNS and CDR2 SASEGT. The CDR3 loop spans 14 amino acids. About this clone itself: Its antigen is currently unknown.

The genes are TRBV6-1 and TRBJ2-3; D unclear. The material sequenced was PBMCs. This TCR was sampled from a woman under 30 in good health and CMV-seronegative. The CDR3 DNA reads TGTGCCAGCAGCCTCTATGCTGGCACAGATACGCAGTATTTT. This gives the protein CASSLYAGTDTQYF.